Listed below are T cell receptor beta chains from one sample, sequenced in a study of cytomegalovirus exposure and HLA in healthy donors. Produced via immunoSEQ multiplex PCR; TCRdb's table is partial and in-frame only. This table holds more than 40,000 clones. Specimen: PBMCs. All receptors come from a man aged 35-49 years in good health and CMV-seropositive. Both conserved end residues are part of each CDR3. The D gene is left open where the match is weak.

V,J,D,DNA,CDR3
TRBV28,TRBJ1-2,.,TGTGCCAGCACTTTGCCGGGGGTTAATGGCTACACCTTC,CASTLPGVNGYTF
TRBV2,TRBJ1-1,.,TGTGCCAGCAGTTTCTCATGGAGCACTGAAGCTTTCTTT,CASSFSWSTEAFF
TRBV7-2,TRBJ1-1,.,TGTGCCAGCAGCTTAGTTGGGGAGGTGGAAGCTTTCTTT,CASSLVGEVEAFF
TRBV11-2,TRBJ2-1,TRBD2,TGTGCCAGCGGAAGGGGGACTAGCTCTTCGGATGAGCAGTTCTTC,CASGRGTSSSDEQFF
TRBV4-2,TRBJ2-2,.,TGTGCCAGCAGCCAAGGACGGGGGGCCCTCGGGGAGCTGTTTTTT,CASSQGRGALGELFF
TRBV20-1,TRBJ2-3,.,TGCAGTGCTAAGGAGAATACGCAGTATTTT,CSAKENTQYF
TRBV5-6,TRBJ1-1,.,TGTGCCAGCAGCTTGTTTGATCAGGTGAACACTGAAGCTTTCTTT,CASSLFDQVNTEAFF
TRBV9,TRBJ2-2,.,TGTGCCAGCAGCTCCGGTATCGGCGGGGTGGTCACCGGGGAGCTGTTTTTT,CASSSGIGGVVTGELFF
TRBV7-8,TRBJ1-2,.,TGTGCCAGCAGCCAGGACTCAACCAATTATGGCTACACCTTC,CASSQDSTNYGYTF
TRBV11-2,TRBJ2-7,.,TGTGCCAGCAGCTTAGGGGCGGGGTCTGGCTACGAGCAGTACTTC,CASSLGAGSGYEQYF
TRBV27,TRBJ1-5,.,TGTGCCAGCAGTCTATCGGACAGTTATCAGCCCCAGCATTTT,CASSLSDSYQPQHF
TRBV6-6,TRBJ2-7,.,TGTGCCAGCAGTTACGCTCGACAAGAGCAGTACTTC,CASSYARQEQYF
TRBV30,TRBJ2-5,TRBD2,TGTGCCTGGAGCCCTGGACTAGAAGAGACCCAGTACTTC,CAWSPGLEETQYF
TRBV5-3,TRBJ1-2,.,TGTGCCAGAAGCTTGTTCCCCCCTGGACAGAATCACTATGGCTACACCTTC,CARSLFPPGQNHYGYTF
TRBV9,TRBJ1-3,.,TGTGCCAGCGCCAAGGGGGCTGGAAACACCATATATTTT,CASAKGAGNTIYF
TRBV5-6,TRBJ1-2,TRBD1,TGTGCCAGCAGCTTCAGACAGGGGATGGGTGGCTACACCTTC,CASSFRQGMGGYTF
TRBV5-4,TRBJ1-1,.,TGTGCCAGCAGCGCAACAGGGTACGCGGGTACTGAAGCTTTCTTT,CASSATGYAGTEAFF
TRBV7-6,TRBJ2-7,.,TGTGCCAGCAGCTTATTGATCGGGTCGGGCTACGAGCAGTACTTC,CASSLLIGSGYEQYF
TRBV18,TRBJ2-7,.,TGTGCCAGCTCACCACCAGGAGACTGGGAGCAGTACTTC,CASSPPGDWEQYF
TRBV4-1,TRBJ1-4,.,TGCGCCAGCAGCCCCTTGGACAAGGGAGAAAAACTGTTTTTT,CASSPLDKGEKLFF
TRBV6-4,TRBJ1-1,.,TGTGCCAGCAGGAGGGATCTGAACACTGAAGCTTTCTTT,CASRRDLNTEAFF
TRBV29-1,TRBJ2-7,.,TGCAGCGTTAGGGGGGGAGCCTACGAGCAGTACTTC,CSVRGGAYEQYF
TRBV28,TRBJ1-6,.,TGTGCCAGCACCGAGTATAATTCACCCCTCCACTTT,CASTEYNSPLHF
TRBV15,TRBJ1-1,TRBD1,TGTGCCACCAGCATCCCGGGACAGGGGGTGACTGAAGCTTTCTTT,CATSIPGQGVTEAFF
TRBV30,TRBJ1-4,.,TGTGCCTGGAGTGTACAGGTGAAACTGTTTTTT,CAWSVQVKLFF
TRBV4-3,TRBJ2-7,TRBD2,TGCGCCAGCAGCCAAGGAAGGGGACTAGCGGGGGGGCAGCAGTACTTC,CASSQGRGLAGGQQYF
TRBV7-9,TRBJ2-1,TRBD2,TGTGCCAGCGGGGGACTAGCGGGAGCCAATGAGCAGTTCTTC,CASGGLAGANEQFF
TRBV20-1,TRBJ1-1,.,TGCAGTGCTTCCCTCCATACGGGAGCTTTCTTT,CSASLHTGAFF
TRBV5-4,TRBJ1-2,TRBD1,TGTGCCAGCAGCTTTCCGGGACAGGGGTATGGCTACTCCTTC,CASSFPGQGYGYSF
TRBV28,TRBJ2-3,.,TGTGCCAGCAGTTTATTGGGTAGCGGTGGATCAGATACGCAGTATTTT,CASSLLGSGGSDTQYF
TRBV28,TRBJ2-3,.,TGTGCCGGCTCGAGGGCCGGCACAGATACGCAGTATTTT,CAGSRAGTDTQYF
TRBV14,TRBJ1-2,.,TGTGCCAGCAGCCAAAACAGAATGTATGGCTACACCTTC,CASSQNRMYGYTF
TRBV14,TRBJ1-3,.,TGTGCCAGCGGGGCTTTAGACCGGAGCTCTGGAAACACCATATATTTT,CASGALDRSSGNTIYF
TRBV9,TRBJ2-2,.,TGTGCCAGCAGCGTAGGAACGGGAGCGAACACCGGGGAGCTGTTTTTT,CASSVGTGANTGELFF
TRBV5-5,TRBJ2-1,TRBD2,TGTGCCAGCAGCTTGTACTCCGCGGGAGTTAGGGAGCAGTTCTTC,CASSLYSAGVREQFF
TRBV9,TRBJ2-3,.,TGTGCCAGCAGCGCCCCCAGGGTTCGTCCCACAGATACGCAGTATTTT,CASSAPRVRPTDTQYF
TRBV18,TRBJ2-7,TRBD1,TGTGCCAGCTCACAAGGACAGGGCCGATCCTACGAGCAGTACTTC,CASSQGQGRSYEQYF
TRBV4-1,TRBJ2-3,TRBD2,TGCGCCAGCAGCCAAGAGGGACTAGCGGCAGATACGCAGTATTTT,CASSQEGLAADTQYF
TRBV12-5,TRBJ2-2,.,TGTGCTAGTGGTTTGGGTTCGGGTAGCGGGGAGCTGTTTTTT,CASGLGSGSGELFF
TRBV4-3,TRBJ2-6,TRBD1,TGCGCCAGCAGCCGGGACAGGGGGGCTGGGGCCAACGTCCTGACTTTC,CASSRDRGAGANVLTF
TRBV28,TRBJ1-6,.,TGTGCCAGCAGTGTACCGACAGAAACTAATTCACCCCTCCACTTT,CASSVPTETNSPLHF